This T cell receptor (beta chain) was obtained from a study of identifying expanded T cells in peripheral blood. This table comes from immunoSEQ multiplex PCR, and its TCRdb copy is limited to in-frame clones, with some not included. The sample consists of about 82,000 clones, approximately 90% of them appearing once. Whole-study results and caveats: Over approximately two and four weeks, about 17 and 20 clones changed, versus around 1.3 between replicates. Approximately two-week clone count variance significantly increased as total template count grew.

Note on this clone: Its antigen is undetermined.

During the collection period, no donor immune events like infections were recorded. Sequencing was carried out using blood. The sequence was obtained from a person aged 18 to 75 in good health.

The DNA of the CDR3 is TGTGCCAGCAGCCAAAATCCCGGGGCGAACACCGGGGAGCTGTTTTTT. This codes for CASSQNPGANTGELFF. V gene TRBV4-2 combines with J gene TRBJ2-2; maybe TRBD2 (5 bases). V was clipped by 2 bases and J by 0 bases, with 10 bases between them. CDR1 and CDR2 from the germline V gene are LGHNA and YNFKEQ. CDR3 length equals 16 residues.